The entry that follows covers one T cell receptor beta chain sequence. The antigen is undetermined. The method was immunoSEQ multiplex PCR; TCRdb's version includes in-frame clones alone and lacks a portion of them. The sample gives roughly 150,000 clones, roughly 80% of which show up once; over 4.5% is in the top ten. This sample stems from a study of cytotoxic CD8 clonotypes in ibrutinib-treated CLL. Study outcomes and limitations: Shared public clonotypes were rare, and on treatment they either got smaller or stayed the same.

The V and J ends lost 4 bases and 1 base respectively, with 8 bases between them. In germline, CDR1 is ENHRY, CDR2 SYGVKD. This CDR3 spans 13 amino acids. This TCR derives from a human donor with chronic lymphocytic leukemia. V is TRBV10-3 and J is TRBJ2-7; D is uncertain. The sample in question was PBMCs, obtained after 24 months of ibrutinib treatment. The CDR3 is CAISVLQSYEQYF. The CDR3, as DNA: TGTGCCATCAGTGTTTTACAGTCCTACGAGCAGTACTTC.